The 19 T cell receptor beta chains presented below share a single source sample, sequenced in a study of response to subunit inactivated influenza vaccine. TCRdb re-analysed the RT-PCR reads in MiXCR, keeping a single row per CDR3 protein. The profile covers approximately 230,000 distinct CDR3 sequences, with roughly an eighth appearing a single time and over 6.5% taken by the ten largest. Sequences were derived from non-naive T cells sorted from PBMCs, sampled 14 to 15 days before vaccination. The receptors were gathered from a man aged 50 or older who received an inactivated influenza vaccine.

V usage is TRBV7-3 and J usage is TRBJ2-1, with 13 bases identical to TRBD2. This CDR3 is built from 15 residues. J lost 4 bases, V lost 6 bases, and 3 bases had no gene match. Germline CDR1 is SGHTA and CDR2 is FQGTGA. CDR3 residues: CASSATSGRYNEQFF. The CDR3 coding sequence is TGTGCCAGCAGTGCGACTAGCGGGAGGTACAATGAGCAGTTCTTC. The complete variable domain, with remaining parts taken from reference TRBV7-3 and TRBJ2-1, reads GAGVSQTPSNKVTEKGKYVELRCDPISGHTALYWYRQSLGQGPEFLIYFQGTGAADDSGLPNDRFFAVRPEGSVSTLKIQRTERGDSAVYLCASSATSGRYNEQFFGPGTRLTVL.

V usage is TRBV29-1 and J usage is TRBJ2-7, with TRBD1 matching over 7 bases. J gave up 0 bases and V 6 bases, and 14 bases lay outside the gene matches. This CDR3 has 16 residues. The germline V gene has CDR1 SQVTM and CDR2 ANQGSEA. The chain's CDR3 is CSVAGTVSKSSYEQYF. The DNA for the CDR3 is TGCAGCGTAGCCGGGACAGTATCCAAGAGCTCCTACGAGCAGTACTTC.

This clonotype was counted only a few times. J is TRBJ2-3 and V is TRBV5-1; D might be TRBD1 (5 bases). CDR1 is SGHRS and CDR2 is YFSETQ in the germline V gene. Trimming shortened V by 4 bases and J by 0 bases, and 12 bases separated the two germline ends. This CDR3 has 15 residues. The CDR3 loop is CASSPWGPSTDTQYF. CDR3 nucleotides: TGCGCCAGCAGCCCTTGGGGCCCAAGCACAGATACGCAGTATTTT.

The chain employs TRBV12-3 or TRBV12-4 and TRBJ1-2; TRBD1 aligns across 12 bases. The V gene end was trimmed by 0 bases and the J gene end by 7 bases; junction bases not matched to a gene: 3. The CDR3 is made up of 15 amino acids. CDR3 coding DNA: TGTGCCAGCAGTTTAGCCGGGACAGGGGGCGGTGGCTACACCTTC. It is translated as CASSLAGTGGGGYTF.

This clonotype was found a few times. CDR3 protein: CASSRGRAGYEQYF. CDR3 coding DNA: TGTGCCAGCAGTCGAGGACGTGCGGGTTACGAGCAGTACTTC. The V and J genes are TRBV5-6 and TRBJ2-7; D possibly corresponds to TRBD2 (5 bases). The germline gives CDR1 SGHDT, CDR2 YYEEEE. V was trimmed by 5 bases and J by 4 bases, leaving 16 bases between them. This CDR3 has 14 amino acids.

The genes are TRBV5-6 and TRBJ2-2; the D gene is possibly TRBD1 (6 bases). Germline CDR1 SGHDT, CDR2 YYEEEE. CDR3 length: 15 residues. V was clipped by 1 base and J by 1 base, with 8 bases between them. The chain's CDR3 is CASSLLGQNTGELFF. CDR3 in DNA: TGTGCCAGCAGCTTGTTGGGACAGAACACCGGGGAGCTGTTTTTT.

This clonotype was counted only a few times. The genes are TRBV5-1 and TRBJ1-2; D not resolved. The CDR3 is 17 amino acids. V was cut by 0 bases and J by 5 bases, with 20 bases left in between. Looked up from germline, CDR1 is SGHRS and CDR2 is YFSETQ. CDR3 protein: CASSLGLSGSSFYGYTF. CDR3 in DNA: TGCGCCAGCAGCTTGGGACTCTCGGGGAGCTCCTTTTATGGCTACACCTTC.

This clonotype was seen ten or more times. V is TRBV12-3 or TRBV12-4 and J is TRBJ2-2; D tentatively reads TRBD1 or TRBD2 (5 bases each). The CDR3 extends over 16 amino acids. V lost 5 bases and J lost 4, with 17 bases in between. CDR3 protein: CASSRRLGTRTGELFF. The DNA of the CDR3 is TGTGCCAGCAGTCGCCGGCTGGGGACGCGCACCGGGGAGCTGTTTTTT.

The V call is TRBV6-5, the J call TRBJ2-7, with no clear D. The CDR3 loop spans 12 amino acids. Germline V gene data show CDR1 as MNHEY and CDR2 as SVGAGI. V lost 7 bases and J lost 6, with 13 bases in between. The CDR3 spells CASKRGRGEQYF. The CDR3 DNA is TGTGCCAGCAAGCGAGGCCGCGGCGAGCAGTACTTC.

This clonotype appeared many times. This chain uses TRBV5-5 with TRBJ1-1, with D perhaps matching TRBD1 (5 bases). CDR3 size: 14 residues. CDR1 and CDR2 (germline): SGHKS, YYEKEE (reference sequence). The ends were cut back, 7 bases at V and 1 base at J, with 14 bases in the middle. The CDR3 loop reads CASLYTTGNTEAFF. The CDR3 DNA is TGTGCCAGCCTTTATACCACAGGGAACACTGAAGCTTTCTTT.

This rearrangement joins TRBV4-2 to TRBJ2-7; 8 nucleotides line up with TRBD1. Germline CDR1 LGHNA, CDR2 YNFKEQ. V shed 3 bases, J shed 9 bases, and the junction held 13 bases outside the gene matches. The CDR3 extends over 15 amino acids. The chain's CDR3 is CASSHGQGILGRQYF. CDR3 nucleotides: TGTGCCAGCAGCCACGGACAGGGTATCCTTGGTCGGCAGTACTTC.

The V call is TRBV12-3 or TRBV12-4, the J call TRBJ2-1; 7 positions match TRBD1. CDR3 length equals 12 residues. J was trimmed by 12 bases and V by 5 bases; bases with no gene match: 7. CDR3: CASSKTGVGQFF. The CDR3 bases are TGTGCCAGCAGTAAAACAGGGGTCGGGCAGTTCTTC.

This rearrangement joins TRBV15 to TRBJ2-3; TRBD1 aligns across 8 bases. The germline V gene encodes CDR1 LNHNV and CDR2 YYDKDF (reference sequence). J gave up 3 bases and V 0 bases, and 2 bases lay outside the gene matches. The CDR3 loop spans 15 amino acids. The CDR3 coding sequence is TGTGCCACCAGCAGAGAGGGACAGGCGACAGATACGCAGTATTTT. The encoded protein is CATSREGQATDTQYF.

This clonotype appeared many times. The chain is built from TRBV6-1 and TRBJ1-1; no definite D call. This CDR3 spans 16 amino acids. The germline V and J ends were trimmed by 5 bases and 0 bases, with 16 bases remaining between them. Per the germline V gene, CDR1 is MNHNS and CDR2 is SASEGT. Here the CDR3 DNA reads TGTGCCAGCAGTCCGCGTGGCAGCTCCATGAACACTGAAGCTTTCTTT. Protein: CASSPRGSSMNTEAFF.

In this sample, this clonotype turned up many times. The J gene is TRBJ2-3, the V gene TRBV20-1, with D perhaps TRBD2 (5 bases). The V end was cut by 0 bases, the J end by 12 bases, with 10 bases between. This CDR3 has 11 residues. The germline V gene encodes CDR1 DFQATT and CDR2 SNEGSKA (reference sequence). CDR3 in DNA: TGCAGTGCTAGAGATAGGCGGGCCCAGTATTTT. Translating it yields CSARDRRAQYF.

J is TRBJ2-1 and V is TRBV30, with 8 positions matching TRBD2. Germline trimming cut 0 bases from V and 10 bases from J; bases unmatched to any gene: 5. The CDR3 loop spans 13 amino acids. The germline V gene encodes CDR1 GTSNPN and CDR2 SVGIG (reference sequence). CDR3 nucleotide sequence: TGTGCCTGGAGTGTCTCCCGCGGGGGGGAGCAGTTCTTC. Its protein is CAWSVSRGGEQFF.

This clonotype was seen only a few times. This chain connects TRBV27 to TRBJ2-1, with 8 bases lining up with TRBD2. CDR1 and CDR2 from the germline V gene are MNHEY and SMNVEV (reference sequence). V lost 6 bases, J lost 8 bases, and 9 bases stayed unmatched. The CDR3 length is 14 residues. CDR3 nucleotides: TGTGCCAGCAGACGGAGCGGGGGCGGCTATGAGCAGTTCTTC. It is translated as CASRRSGGGYEQFF.

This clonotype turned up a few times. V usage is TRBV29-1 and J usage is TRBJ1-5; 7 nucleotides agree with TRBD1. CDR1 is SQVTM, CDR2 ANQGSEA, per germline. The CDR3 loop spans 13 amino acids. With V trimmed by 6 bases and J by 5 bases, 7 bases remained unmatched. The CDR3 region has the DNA TGCAGCGTGGCCGGGACAGCCTATCAGCCCCAGCATTTT. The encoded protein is CSVAGTAYQPQHF.

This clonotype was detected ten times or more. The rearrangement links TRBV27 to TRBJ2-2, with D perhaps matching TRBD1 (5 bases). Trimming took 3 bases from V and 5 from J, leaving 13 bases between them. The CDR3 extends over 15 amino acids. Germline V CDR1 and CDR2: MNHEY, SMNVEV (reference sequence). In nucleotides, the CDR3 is TGTGCCAGCAGTTTGGTAGGGGTCGGGACCGGGGAGCTGTTTTTT. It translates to CASSLVGVGTGELFF.